This T cell receptor beta chain was obtained from a study of shared clonotypes between healthy human individuals. Study-wide results and caveats: A small donor pool kept down the genetic and exposure-history diversity that was represented. Generation probability values for non-shared clonotypes were lower than those for clonotypes shared by all four donors. Naive subsets, compared against memory subsets, generally had larger estimated richness values.

In regard to this clone: Its cognate antigen is unknown.

Replicate PCRs for sorted subsets used about 200 ng DNA; this equaled tens of thousands of T cell genomes. Libraries were prepared by immunoSEQ multiplex PCR; TCRdb keeps only in-frame clonotypes and omits some of them. The sample includes approximately 2.5 million clones, more than 80% seen only once; the top ten take 0.11% to 0.15%. J lost 12 bases, V lost 6 bases, and 15 bases had no gene match. This CDR3 region has 14 residues. The germline V gene encodes CDR1 MDHEN and CDR2 SYDVKM. The sequencing input was naive CD4+ T cells sorted from blood. Subset meaning: CD45RA+ positively selected. The clonotype was recovered from a man aged 18 to 29 in good health. The chain combines TRBV28 with TRBJ2-7, with 9 bases identical to TRBD1. The CDR3 here is CASSYGTGRAGGYF. In DNA form, the CDR3 reads TGTGCCAGCAGCTACGGGACAGGGCGGGCTGGTGGGTACTTC.